This T cell receptor (beta chain) comes out of a study of blood T cell repertoires in COVID-19. In its sample, this clone was seen a few times. Germline assignment: CDR1 MNHEY and CDR2 SVGAGI. V dropped 8 bases and J dropped 1 base, with 11 bases sitting between them. The CDR3 consists of 13 residues. TCRdb keeps only in-frame clones here, not all; method: immunoSEQ multiplex PCR. The table includes around 150,000 clones, 86% detected once. The chain uses TRBV6-5 and TRBJ1-1; D gene uncertain. Sequencing input: peripheral blood. The clonotype comes from a man aged 65 to 79 with acute or convalescent COVID-19. The CDR3 region is CASRWNRNTEAFF. In DNA, the CDR3 is TGTGCCAGCCGATGGAACAGGAACACTGAAGCTTTCTTT.